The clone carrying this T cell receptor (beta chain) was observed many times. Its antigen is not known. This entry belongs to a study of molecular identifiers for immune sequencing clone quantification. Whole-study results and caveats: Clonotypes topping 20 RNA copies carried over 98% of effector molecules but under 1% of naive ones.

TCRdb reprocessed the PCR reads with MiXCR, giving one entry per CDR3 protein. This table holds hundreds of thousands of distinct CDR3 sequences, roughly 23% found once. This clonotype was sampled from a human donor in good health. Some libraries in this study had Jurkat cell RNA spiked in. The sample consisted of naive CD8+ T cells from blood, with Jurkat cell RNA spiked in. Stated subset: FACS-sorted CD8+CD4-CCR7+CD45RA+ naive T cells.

CDR3 sequence reads: CASSGSRRGQGPIEQYF. CDR3 in DNA: TGTGCCAGCAGCGGTAGTCGCCGGGGACAGGGGCCGATCGAGCAGTACTTC. The chain is built from TRBV7-8 and TRBJ2-7; TRBD1 matches at 10 bases. The CDR3 consists of 17 residues. V was pared by 5 bases and J by 6 bases, with 16 bases of the junction left unmatched. The germline gives CDR1 SGHVS, CDR2 FQNEAQ.